This T cell receptor (delta chain) came from a study of gamma-delta chains in newborns, infants, children (dated by TCRdb to 2018 to 2020). With regard to the full study: According to the title of the study, polyclonal expansion of innate gammadelta T cells immediately after birth is driven by microbial exposure. The study examined the way microbial exposure affected innate gammadelta T cell populations in human newborns right after birth.

This clone has a handful of counts. There is no known antigen for this receptor. Given a far larger clone just one base away, this is likely a sequencing read error. Sequencing was carried out with an Illumina MiSeq. TCRdb reprocessed the public data with the CATT caller; entries with the same nucleotide sequence were combined afterwards. The sample table contains approximately 2,000 delta-chain clones; only one count was recorded for around 3% of them. Jointly, the top ten make up about 9.9% of the sample. For CDR1 and CDR2, the germline V gene lists GEAIGNYY and EKD. The CDR3 sequence holds 18 residues, the cysteine and phenylalanine included. The kept DNA is CDR3 alone, 54 bases in frame from the first base. V and J are trimmed by 0 bases and 6 bases, and the gene matches miss 12 bases of the junction.

Recombination joined TRDV2 with TRDJ1; 13 bases in the junction line up with TRDD3. Sequenced input: blood. The receptor was isolated from a child in good health. The CDR3 has the sequence CACDTATGGYALENKLIF. Read as DNA, the sequence is TGTGCCTGTGACACCGCTACTGGGGGATACGCCCTAGAAAATAAACTCATCTTT.